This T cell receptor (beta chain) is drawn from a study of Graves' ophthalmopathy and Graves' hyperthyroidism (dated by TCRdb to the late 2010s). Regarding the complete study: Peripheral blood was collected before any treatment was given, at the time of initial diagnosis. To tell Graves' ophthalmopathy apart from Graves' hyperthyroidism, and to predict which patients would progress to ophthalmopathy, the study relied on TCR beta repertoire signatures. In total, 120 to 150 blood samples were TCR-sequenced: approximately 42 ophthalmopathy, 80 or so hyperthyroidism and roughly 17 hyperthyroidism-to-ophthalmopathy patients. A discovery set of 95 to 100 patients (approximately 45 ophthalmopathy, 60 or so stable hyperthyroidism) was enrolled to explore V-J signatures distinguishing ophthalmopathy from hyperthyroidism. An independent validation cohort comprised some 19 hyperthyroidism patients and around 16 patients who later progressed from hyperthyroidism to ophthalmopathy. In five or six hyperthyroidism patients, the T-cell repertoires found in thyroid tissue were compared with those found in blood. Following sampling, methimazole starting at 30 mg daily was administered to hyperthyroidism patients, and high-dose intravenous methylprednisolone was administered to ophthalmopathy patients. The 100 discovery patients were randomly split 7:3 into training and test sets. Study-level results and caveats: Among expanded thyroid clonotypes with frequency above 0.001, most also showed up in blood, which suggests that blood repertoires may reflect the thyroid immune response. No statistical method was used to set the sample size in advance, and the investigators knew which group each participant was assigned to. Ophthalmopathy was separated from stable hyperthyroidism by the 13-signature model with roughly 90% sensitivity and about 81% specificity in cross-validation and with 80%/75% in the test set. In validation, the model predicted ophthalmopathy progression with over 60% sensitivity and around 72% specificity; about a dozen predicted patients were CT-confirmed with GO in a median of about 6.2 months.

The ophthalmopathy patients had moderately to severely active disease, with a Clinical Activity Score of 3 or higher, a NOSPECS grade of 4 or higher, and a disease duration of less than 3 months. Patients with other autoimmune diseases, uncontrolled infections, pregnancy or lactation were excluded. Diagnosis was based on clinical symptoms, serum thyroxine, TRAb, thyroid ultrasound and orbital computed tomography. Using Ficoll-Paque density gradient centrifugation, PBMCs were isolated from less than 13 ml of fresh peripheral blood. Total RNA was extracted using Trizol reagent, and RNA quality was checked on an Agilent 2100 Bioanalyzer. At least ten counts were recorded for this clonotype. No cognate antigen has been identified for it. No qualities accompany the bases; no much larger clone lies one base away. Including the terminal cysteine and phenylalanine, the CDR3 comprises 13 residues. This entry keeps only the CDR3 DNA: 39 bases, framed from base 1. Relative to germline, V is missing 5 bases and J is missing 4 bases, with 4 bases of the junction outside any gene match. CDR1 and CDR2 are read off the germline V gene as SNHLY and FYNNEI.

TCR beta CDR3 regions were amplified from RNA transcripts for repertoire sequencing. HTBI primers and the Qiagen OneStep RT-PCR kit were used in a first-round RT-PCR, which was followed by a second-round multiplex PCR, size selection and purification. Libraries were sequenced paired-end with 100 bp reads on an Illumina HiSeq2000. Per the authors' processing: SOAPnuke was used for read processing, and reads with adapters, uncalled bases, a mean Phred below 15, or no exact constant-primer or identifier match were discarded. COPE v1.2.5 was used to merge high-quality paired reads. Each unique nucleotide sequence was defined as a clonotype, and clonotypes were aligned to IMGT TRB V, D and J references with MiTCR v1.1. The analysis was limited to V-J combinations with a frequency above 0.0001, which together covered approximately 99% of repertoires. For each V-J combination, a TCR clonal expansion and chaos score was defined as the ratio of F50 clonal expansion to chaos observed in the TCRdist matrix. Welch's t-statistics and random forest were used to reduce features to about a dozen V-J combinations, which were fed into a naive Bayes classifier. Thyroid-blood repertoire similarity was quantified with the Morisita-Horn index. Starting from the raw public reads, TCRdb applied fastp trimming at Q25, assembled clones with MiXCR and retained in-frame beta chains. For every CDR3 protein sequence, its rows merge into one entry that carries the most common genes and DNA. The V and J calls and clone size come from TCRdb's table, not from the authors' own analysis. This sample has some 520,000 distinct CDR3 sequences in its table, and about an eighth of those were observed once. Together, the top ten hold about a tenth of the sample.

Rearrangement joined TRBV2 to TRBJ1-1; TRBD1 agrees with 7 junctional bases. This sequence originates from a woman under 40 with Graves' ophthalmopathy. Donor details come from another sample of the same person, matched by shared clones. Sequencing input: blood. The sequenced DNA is TGTGCCAGCAGTAGGGGGACAGTCACTGAAGCTTTCTTT. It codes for CASSRGTVTEAFF. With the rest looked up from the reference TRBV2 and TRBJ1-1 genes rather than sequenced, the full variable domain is EPEVTQTPSHQVTQMGQEVILRCVPISNHLYFYWYRQILGQKVEFLVSFYNNEISEKSEIFDDQFSVERPDGSNFTLKIRSTKLEDSAMYFCASSRGTVTEAFFGQGTRLTVV.